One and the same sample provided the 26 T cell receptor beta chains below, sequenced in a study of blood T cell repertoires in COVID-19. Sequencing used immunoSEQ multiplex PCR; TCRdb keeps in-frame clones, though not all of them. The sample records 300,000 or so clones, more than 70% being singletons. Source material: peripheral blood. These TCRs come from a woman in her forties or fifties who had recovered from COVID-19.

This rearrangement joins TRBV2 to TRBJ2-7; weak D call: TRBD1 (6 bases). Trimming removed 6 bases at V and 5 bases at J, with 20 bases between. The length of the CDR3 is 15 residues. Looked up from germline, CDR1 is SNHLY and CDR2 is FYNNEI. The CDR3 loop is CASSYRAPGADEQYF. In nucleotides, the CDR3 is TGTGCCAGCAGCTATCGGGCGCCAGGGGCGGACGAGCAGTACTTC.

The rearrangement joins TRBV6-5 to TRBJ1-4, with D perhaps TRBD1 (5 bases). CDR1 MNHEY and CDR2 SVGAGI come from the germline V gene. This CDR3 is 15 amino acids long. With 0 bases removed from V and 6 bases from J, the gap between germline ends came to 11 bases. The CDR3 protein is CASSYSGGKYEKLFF. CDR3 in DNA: TGTGCCAGCAGTTACTCGGGGGGGAAGTATGAAAAACTGTTTTTT.

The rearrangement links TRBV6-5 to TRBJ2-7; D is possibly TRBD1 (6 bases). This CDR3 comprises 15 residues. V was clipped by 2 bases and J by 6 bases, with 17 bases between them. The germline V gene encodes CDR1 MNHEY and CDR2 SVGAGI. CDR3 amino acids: CASSYGGVSSSEQYF. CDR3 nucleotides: TGTGCCAGCAGTTACGGGGGCGTCAGTTCTAGCGAGCAGTACTTC.

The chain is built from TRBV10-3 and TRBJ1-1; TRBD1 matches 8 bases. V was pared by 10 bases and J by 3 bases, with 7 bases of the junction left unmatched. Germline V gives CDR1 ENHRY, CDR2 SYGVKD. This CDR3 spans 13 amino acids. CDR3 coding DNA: TGTGCCACCCAGGGGGCGAGGGACACTGAAGCTTTCTTT. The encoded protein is CATQGARDTEAFF.

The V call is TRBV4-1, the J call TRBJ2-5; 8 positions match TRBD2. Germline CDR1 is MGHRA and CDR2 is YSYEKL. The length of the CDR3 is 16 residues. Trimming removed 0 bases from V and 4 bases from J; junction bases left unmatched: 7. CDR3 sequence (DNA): TGCGCCAGCAGCCAAGAGGTGACGGGAGGGCCAGAGACCCAGTACTTC. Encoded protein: CASSQEVTGGPETQYF.

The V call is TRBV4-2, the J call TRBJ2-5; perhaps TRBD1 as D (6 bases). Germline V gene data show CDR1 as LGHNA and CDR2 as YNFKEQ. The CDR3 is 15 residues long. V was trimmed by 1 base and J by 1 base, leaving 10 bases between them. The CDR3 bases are TGTGCCAGCAGCCAAGTACAGGGAAGCCAAGAGACCCAGTACTTC. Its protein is CASSQVQGSQETQYF.

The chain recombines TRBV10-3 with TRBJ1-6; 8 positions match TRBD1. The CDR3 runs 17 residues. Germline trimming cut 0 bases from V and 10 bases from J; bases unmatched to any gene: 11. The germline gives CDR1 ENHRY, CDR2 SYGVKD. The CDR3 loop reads CAISESGGGQEGSPLHF. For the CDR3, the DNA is TGTGCCATCAGTGAGTCGGGGGGGGGACAGGAGGGCTCACCCCTCCACTTT.

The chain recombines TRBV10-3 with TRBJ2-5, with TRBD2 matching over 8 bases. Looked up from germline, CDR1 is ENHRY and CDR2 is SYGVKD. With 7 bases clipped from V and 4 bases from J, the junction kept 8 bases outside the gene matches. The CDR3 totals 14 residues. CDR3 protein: CAINAGGKRETQYF. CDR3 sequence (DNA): TGTGCCATCAACGCGGGAGGAAAGAGAGAGACCCAGTACTTC.

The CDR3 DNA follows: TGTGCCAGCAGCTGGGCAGGGGGGTACAATGAGCAGTTCTTC. Translated: CASSWAGGYNEQFF. The chain employs TRBV5-4 and TRBJ2-1; tentatively, D is TRBD1 (7 bases). Trimming took off 3 bases at V and 4 bases at J, with 11 bases between the two ends. Germline CDR1 SGHNT, CDR2 YYREEE (reference sequence). The CDR3 loop spans 14 amino acids.

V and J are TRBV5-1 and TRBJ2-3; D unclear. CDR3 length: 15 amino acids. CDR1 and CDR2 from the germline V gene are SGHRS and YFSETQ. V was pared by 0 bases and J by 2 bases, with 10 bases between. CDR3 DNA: TGCGCCAGCAGCTTGGACTATTGGCCCACAGATACGCAGTATTTT. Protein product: CASSLDYWPTDTQYF.

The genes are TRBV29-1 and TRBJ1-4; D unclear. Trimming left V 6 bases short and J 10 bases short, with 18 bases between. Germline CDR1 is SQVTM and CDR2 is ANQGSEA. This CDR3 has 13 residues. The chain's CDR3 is CSVSPDSWGKLFF. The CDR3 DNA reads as TGCAGCGTGTCCCCGGACTCGTGGGGAAAACTGTTTTTT. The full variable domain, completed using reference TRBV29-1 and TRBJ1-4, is SAVISQKPSRDICQRGTSLTIQCQVDSQVTMMFWYRQQPGQSLTLIATANQGSEATYESGFVIDKFPISRPNLTFSTLTVSNMSPEDSSIYLCSVSPDSWGKLFFGSGTQLSVL.

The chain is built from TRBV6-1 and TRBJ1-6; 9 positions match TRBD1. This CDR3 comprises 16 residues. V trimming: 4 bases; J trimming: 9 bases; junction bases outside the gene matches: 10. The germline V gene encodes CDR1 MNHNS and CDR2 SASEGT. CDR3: CASSGGTGTGPSPLHF. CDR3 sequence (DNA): TGTGCCAGCAGTGGGGGGACCGGGACAGGGCCTTCACCCCTCCACTTT.

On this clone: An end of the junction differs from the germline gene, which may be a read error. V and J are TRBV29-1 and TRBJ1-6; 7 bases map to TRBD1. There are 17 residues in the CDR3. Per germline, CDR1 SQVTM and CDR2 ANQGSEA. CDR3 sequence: CSARPPGTASDNSPLHF. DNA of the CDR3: TGCAGCGCCCGACCCCCTGGGACAGCCTCCGATAATTCACCCCTCCACTTT. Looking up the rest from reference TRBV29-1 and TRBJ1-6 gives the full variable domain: SAVISQKPSRDICQRGTSLTIQCQVDSQVTMMFWYRQQPGQSLTLIATANQGSEATYESGFVIDKFPISRPNLTFSTLTVSNMSPEDSSIYLCSARPPGTASDNSPLHFGNGTRLTVT.

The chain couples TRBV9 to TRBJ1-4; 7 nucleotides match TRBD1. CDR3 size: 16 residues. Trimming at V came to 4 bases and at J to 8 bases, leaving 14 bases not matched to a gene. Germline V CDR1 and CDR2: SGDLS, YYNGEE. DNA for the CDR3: TGTGCCAGCAGCCTGGGACAGCTGACTAATGGGGAAAAACTGTTTTTT. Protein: CASSLGQLTNGEKLFF.

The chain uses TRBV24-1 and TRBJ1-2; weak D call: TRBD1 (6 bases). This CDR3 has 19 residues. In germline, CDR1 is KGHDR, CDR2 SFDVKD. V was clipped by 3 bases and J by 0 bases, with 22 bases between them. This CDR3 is CATSDPSDSSSPSNYGYTF. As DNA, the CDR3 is TGTGCCACCAGTGATCCTTCGGACAGCTCGAGCCCTTCTAACTATGGCTACACCTTC.

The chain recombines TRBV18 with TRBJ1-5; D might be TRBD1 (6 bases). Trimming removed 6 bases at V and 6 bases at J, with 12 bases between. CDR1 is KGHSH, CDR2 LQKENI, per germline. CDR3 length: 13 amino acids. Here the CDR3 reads CASSPDRLQPQHF. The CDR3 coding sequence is TGTGCCAGCTCCCCCGACAGGCTTCAGCCCCAGCATTTT.

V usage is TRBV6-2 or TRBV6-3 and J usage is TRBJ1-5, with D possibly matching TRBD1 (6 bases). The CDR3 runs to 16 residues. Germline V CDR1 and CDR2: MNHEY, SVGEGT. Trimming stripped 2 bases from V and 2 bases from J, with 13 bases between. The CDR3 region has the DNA TGTGCCAGCAGTTACATTTCCCGACAGGGCAATCAGCCCCAGCATTTT. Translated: CASSYISRQGNQPQHF.

The CDR3 region has the DNA TGTGCCAGCAGCCCGGAGGGTTCAGGTGAAAAACTGTTTTTT. This gives the protein CASSPEGSGEKLFF. This chain joins TRBV7-9 and TRBJ1-4; D uncertain. This CDR3 region has 14 residues. The V gene lost 5 bases and the J gene lost 7 bases, with 14 bases spanning the gap. Germline V gives CDR1 SEHNR, CDR2 FQNEAQ (reference sequence).

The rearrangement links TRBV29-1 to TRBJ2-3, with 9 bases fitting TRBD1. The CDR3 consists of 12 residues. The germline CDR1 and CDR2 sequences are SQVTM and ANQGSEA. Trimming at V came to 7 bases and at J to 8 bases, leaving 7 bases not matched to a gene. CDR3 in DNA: TGCAGCGAGGGACAGGGCGGGGGTACGCAGTATTTT. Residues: CSEGQGGGTQYF.

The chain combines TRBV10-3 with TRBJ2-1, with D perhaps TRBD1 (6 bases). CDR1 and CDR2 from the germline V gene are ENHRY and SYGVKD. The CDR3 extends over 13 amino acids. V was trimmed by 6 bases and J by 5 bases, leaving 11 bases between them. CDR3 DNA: TGTGCCATCAGAGGACAGTCCAACAATGAGCAGTTCTTC. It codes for CAIRGQSNNEQFF.

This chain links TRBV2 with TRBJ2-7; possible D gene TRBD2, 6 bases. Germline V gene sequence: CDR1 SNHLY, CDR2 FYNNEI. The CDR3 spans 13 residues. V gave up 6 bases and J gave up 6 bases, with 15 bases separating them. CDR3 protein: CASRVDRDFEQYF. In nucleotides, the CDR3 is TGTGCCAGCAGAGTGGATAGGGACTTCGAGCAGTACTTC.

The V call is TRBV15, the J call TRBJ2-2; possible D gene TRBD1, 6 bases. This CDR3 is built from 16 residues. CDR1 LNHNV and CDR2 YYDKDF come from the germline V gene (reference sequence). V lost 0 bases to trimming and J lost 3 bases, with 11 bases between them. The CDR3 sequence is CATSRDPGAYTGELFF. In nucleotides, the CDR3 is TGTGCCACCAGCAGAGACCCAGGGGCGTACACCGGGGAGCTGTTTTTT.

In DNA, the CDR3 is TGTGCCATCAAAGGCGACTCTAGCATGGCCAAAAACATTCAGTACTTC. Its translation: CAIKGDSSMAKNIQYF. The chain employs TRBV9 and TRBJ2-4; a weak D match, TRBD2 (5 bases). The CDR3 loop spans 16 amino acids. Germline-derived CDR1 and CDR2 are SGDLS and YYNGEE. Trimming left V 9 bases short and J 1 base short, with 20 bases between.

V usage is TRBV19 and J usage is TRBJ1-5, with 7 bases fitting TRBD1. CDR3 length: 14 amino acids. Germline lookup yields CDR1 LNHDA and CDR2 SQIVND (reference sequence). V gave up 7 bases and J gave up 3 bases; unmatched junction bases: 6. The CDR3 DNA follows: TGTGCCAGTACTGTACAGGGGCTCAATCAGCCCCAGCATTTT. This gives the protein CASTVQGLNQPQHF.

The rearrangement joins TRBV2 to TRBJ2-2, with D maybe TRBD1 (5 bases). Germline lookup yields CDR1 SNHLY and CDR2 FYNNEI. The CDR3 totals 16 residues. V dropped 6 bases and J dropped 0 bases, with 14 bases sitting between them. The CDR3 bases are TGTGCCAGCAGACCCCCAGGGATGGCGAACACCGGGGAGCTGTTTTTT. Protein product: CASRPPGMANTGELFF.

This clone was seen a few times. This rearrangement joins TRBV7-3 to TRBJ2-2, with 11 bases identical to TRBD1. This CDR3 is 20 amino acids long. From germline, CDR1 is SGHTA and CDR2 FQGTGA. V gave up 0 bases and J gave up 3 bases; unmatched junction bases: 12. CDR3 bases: TGTGCCAGCAGCTTAACATCGGACAGGGGGCGCCTAGTGTACACCGGGGAGCTGTTTTTT. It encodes CASSLTSDRGRLVYTGELFF.